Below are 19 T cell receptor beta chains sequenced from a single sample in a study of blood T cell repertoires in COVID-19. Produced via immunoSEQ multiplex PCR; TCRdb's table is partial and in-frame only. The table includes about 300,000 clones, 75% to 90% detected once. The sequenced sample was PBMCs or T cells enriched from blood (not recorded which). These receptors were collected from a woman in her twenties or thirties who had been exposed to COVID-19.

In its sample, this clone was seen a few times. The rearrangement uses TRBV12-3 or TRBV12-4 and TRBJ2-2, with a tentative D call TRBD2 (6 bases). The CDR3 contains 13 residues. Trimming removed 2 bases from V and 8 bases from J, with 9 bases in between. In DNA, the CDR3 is TGTGCCAGCAGTTTAATTCGGGAGGGGGAGCTGTTTTTT. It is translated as CASSLIREGELFF.

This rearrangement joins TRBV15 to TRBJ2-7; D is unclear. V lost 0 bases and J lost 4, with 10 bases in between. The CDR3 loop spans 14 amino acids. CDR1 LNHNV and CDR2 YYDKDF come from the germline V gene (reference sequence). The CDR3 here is CATSRDRSRYEQYF. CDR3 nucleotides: TGTGCCACCAGCAGAGATAGGTCGAGGTACGAGCAGTACTTC.

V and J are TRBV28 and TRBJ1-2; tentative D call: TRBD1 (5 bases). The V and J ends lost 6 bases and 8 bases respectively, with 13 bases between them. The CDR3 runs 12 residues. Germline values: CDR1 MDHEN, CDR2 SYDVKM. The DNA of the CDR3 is TGTGCCAGCAGGGGGCATCCTGGAGGCTACACCTTC. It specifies CASRGHPGGYTF.

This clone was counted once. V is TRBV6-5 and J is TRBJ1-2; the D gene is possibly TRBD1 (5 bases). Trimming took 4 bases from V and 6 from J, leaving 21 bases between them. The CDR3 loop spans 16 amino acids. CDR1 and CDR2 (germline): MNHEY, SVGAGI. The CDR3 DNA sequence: TGTGCCAGCAGTTCCGCGGGGACTCAACTTGGGGATGGCTACACCTTC. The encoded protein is CASSSAGTQLGDGYTF.

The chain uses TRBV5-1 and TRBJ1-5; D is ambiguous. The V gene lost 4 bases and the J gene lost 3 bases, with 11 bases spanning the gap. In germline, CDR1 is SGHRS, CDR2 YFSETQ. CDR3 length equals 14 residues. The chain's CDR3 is CASSAGPTNQPQHF. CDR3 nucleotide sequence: TGCGCCAGCAGCGCGGGCCCCACCAATCAGCCCCAGCATTTT.

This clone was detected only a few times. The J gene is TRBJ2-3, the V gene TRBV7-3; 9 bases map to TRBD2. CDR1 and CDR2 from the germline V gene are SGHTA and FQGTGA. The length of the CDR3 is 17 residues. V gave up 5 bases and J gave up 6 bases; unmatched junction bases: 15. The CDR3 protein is CASSLRLAGKSEDTQYF. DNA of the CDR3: TGTGCCAGCAGCCTCAGGCTAGCGGGGAAAAGTGAGGATACGCAGTATTTT.

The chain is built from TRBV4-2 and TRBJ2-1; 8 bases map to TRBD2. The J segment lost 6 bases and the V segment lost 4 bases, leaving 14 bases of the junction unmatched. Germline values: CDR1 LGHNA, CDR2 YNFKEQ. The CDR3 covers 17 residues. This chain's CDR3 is CASSRPRGGTSGNEQFF. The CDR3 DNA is TGTGCCAGCAGCCGCCCTCGGGGGGGGACCTCTGGCAATGAGCAGTTCTTC.

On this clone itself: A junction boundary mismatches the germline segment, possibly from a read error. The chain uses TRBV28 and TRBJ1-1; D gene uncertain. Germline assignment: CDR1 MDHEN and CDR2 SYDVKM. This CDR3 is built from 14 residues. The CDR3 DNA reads TGTGCCAGCAGTTTAATCTCACTGAATACTGAAGCTTTCTTT. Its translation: CASSLISLNTEAFF. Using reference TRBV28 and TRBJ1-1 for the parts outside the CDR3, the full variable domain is DVKVTQSSRYLVKRTGEKVFLECVQDMDHENMFWYRQDPGLGLRLIYFSYDVKMKEKGDIPEGYSVSREKKERFSLILESASTNQTSMYLCASSLISLNTEAFFGQGTRLTVV.

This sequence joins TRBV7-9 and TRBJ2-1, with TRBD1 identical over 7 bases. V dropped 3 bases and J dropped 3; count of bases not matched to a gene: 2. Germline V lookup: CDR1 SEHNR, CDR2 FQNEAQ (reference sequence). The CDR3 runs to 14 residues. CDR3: CASSLGQHYNEQFF. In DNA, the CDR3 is TGTGCCAGCAGCTTGGGACAGCACTACAATGAGCAGTTCTTC.

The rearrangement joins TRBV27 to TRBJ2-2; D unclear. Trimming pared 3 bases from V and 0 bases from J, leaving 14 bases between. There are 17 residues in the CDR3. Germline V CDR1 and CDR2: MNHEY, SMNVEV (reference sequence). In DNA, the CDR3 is TGTGCCAGCAGTTTGAAGAGGTTCGGCGCGAACACCGGGGAGCTGTTTTTT. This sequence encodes CASSLKRFGANTGELFF.

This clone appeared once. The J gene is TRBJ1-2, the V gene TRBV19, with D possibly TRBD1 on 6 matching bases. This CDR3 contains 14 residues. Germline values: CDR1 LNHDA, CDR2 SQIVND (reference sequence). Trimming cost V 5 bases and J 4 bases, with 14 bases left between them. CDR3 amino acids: CASSPTAGVYGYTF. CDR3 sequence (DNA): TGTGCCAGTAGTCCTACGGCAGGGGTCTATGGCTACACCTTC.

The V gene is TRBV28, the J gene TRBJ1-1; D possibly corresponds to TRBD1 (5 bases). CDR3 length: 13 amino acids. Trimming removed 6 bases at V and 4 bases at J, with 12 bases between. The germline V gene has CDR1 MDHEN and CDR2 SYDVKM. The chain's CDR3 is CASRTGEFTEAFF. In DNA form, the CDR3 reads TGTGCCAGCAGGACGGGGGAGTTCACTGAAGCTTTCTTT.

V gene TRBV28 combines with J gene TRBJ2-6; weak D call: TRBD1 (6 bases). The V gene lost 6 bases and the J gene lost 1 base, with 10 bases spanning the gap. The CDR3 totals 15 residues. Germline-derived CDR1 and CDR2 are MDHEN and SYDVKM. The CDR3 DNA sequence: TGTGCCAGCAGCTACAGGGCATCTGGGGCCAACGTCCTGACTTTC. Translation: CASSYRASGANVLTF. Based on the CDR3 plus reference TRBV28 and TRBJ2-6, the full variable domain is DVKVTQSSRYLVKRTGEKVFLECVQDMDHENMFWYRQDPGLGLRLIYFSYDVKMKEKGDIPEGYSVSREKKERFSLILESASTNQTSMYLCASSYRASGANVLTFGAGSRLTVL.

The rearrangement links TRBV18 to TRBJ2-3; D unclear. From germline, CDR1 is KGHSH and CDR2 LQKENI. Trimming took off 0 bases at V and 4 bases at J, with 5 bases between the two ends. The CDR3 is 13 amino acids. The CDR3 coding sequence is TGTGCCAGCTCACCACCGGCGGCAGATACGCAGTATTTT. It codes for CASSPPAADTQYF.

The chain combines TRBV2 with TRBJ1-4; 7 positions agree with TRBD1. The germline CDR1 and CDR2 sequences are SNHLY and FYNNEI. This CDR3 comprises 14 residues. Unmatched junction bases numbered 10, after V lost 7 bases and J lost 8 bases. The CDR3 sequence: CASIRTQGKEKLFF. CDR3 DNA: TGTGCCAGCATCCGAACACAGGGGAAAGAAAAACTGTTTTTT.

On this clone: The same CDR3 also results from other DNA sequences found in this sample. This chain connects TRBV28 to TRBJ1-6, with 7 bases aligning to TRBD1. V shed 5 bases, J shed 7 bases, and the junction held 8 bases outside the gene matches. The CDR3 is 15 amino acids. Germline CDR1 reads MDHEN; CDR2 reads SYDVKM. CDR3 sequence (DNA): TGTGCCAGCAGTCCCCGACAGGGTAACAATTCACCCCTCCACTTT. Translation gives CASSPRQGNNSPLHF.

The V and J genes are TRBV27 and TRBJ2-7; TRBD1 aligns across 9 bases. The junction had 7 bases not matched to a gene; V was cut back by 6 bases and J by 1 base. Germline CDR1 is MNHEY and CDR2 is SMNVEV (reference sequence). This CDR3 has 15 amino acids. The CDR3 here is CASSYGQGLSYEQYF. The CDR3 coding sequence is TGTGCCAGCAGCTACGGACAGGGGTTATCCTACGAGCAGTACTTC.

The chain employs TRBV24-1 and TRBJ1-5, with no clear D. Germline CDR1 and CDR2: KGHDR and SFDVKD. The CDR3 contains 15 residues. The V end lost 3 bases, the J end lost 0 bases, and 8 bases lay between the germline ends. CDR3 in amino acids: CATSDGPSSNQPQHF. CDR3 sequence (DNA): TGTGCCACCAGTGATGGGCCGTCTAGCAATCAGCCCCAGCATTTT.

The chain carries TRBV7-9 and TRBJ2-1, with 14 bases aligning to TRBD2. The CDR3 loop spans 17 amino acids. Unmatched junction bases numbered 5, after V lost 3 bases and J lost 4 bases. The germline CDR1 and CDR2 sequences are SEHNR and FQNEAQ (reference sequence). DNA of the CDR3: TGTGCCAGCAGCTTGAGCCGACTAGCGGGGGGGTACAATGAGCAGTTCTTC. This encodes CASSLSRLAGGYNEQFF.